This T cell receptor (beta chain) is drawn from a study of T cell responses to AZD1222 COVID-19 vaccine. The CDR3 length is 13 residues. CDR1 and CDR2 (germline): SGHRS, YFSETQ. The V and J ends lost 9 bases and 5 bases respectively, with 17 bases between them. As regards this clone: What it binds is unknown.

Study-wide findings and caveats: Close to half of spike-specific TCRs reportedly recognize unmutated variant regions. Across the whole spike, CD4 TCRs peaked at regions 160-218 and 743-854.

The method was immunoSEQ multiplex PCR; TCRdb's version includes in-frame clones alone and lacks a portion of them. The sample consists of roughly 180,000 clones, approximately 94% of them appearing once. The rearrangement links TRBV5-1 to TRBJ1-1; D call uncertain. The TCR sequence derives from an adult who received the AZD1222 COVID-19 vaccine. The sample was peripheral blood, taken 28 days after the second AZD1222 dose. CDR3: CATPDLPRTEAFF. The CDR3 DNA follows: TGCGCCACTCCGGATCTGCCTCGGACTGAAGCTTTCTTT.